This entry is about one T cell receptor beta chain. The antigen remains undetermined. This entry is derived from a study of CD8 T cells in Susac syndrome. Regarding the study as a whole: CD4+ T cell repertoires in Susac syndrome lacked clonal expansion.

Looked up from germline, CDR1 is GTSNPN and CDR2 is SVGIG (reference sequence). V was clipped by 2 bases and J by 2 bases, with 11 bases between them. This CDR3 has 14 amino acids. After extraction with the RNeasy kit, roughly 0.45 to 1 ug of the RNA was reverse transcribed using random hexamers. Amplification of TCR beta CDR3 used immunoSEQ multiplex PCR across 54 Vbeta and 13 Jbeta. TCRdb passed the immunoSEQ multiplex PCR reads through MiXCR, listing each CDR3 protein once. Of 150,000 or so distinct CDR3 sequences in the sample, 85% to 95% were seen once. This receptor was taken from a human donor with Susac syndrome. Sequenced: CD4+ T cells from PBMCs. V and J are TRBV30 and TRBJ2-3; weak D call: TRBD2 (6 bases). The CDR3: CAWSSGGLTDTQYF. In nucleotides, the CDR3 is TGTGCCTGGAGTTCTGGAGGGCTCACAGATACGCAGTATTTT.